The rows below give T cell receptor beta chains drawn from one sample of a study of T cells in Graves' hyperthyroidism and ophthalmopathy. TCRdb fed the multiplex PCR reads into MiXCR, producing one record per CDR3 protein. Of a few hundred thousand distinct CDR3 sequences in the sample, 15% to 20% were seen once. Material: blood. The receptor source for this set is a woman under 30 with Graves' hyperthyroidism. CDR3s leave out the opening cysteine and the closing phenylalanine or tryptophan.

J: TRBJ1-5
V: TRBV20-1
CDR3: SYQGSPNQPQH

J: TRBJ2-5
V: TRBV15
CDR3: ATSRGSGQIQETQY

J: TRBJ1-5
V: TRBV5-1
CDR3: ASSLEGIGQPQH

J: TRBJ2-7
V: TRBV12-3/TRBV12-4
CDR3: ASSLVGATYEQY

J: TRBJ2-7
V: TRBV4-1
CDR3: ASSQGQGAYEQY

J: TRBJ2-2
V: TRBV6-1
CDR3: ASSVAGRSTGELF

J: TRBJ1-2
V: TRBV15
CDR3: ATANLRDGYT

J: TRBJ1-2
V: TRBV3-1
CDR3: ASSQRPGQNYGYT

J: TRBJ2-5
V: TRBV25-1
CDR3: ASSEYQRETQY

J: TRBJ1-5
V: TRBV27
CDR3: ASRSGGAGSGGGNQPQH

J: TRBJ2-7
V: TRBV6-1
CDR3: ASETGGQSYEQY

J: TRBJ1-1
V: TRBV7-9
CDR3: ASSLSGITEAF

J: TRBJ2-2
V: TRBV5-1
CDR3: ASSLVLEIGELF

J: TRBJ1-2
V: TRBV30
CDR3: AWSVGSNYGYT

J: TRBJ2-2
V: TRBV4-1
CDR3: ASSQGRLRGNTGELF

J: TRBJ2-7
V: TRBV11-2
CDR3: ASSFLLAGGRYEQY

J: TRBJ1-1
V: TRBV5-4
CDR3: ASSLDRGRHEAF

J: TRBJ1-2
V: TRBV6-5
CDR3: ASSYSKRGVDGYT

J: TRBJ1-1
V: TRBV10-3
CDR3: AILPGPPDTEAF

J: TRBJ2-5
V: TRBV5-1
CDR3: ASSLGTSGGWETQY

J: TRBJ2-4
V: TRBV24-1
CDR3: ATSPSSGAGENIQY

J: TRBJ1-3
V: TRBV5-1
CDR3: ASSLDGGRPLVGNTIY

J: TRBJ2-7
V: TRBV20-1
CDR3: SARGLDGTSYEQY

J: TRBJ1-2
V: TRBV29-1
CDR3: SVSLRRETYGYT

J: TRBJ1-1
V: TRBV11-1
CDR3: ASSLEPGIMNTEAF

J: TRBJ2-2
V: TRBV20-1
CDR3: SARVAGARNTGELF

J: TRBJ1-5
V: TRBV6-2/TRBV6-3
CDR3: ASSHGTGHNQPQH

J: TRBJ2-2
V: TRBV30
CDR3: AWRKAGGHGGELF

J: TRBJ2-7
V: TRBV2
CDR3: ASTPRQGIAYEQY

J: TRBJ1-1
V: TRBV19
CDR3: ATQGQLNTEAF

J: TRBJ2-7
V: TRBV2
CDR3: ASSKGLAAYEQY

J: TRBJ1-2
V: TRBV5-1
CDR3: ASSLDPGQGSRGYT

J: TRBJ1-1
V: TRBV2
CDR3: ASSESGSGRAF

J: TRBJ1-5
V: TRBV28
CDR3: ASSFSLPRQGASKH

J: TRBJ1-1
V: TRBV12-3/TRBV12-4
CDR3: ASGTTDPMSTEAF

J: TRBJ2-7
V: TRBV6-1
CDR3: ASSEGVAGVAYEQY

J: TRBJ1-5
V: TRBV20-1
CDR3: SAERSRGNQPQH

J: TRBJ2-5
V: TRBV10-3
CDR3: AISVSGDETQY

J: TRBJ2-7
V: TRBV5-1
CDR3: ASSAAGDEQY